A single sample gave rise to the 32 T cell receptor beta chains below, sequenced in a study of T-cell memory formation after mild COVID-19 (dated by TCRdb to the early 2020s). Library preparation used 5' RACE. Sequencing instrument: Illumina NovaSeq 6000. The public reads were reanalyzed by TCRdb: fastp trimming at Q25, MiXCR alignment, in-frame beta chains only. Every distinct CDR3 protein forms one entry, paired with its most common genes and DNA. The sample table holds just over 350,000 distinct CDR3 sequences, of which approximately 15% were seen once. Under 25% of the sample belongs to the ten largest clones. Sample: PBMCs or a T cell subset sorted from them (not recorded which). These receptors all stem from a man aged 18 to 30 who had mild COVID-19 (a few samples of this study predate the infection). The sample titles of this study are shuffled in the database, so cell type and time point are left out; the donor was told from shared clones.

The J gene is TRBJ2-7, the V gene TRBV10-3; no reliable D call. The CDR3 totals 12 residues. The germline CDR1 and CDR2 sequences are ENHRY and SYGVKD. Trimming took off 0 bases at V and 4 bases at J, with 4 bases between the two ends. CDR3 sequence (DNA): TGTGCCATCAGTGAGTCGGAATACGAGCAGTACTTC. This sequence encodes CAISESEYEQYF.

This clonotype was recorded many times. This sequence joins TRBV7-9 and TRBJ2-4; 7 bases line up with TRBD2. Trimming took 5 bases from V and 1 from J; bases not matched to a gene: 5. This CDR3 contains 15 residues. The germline gives CDR1 SEHNR, CDR2 FQNEAQ (reference sequence). The CDR3 DNA follows: TGTGCCAGCAGCCCCGGGAGGAAGGCCAAAAACATTCAGTACTTC. It yields the protein CASSPGRKAKNIQYF.

This clonotype was detected only a few times. The V call is TRBV6-6, the J call TRBJ2-3; 11 nucleotides agree with TRBD2. The CDR3 consists of 15 residues. Germline V CDR1 and CDR2: MNHNY, SVGAGI (reference sequence). Trimming took 7 bases from V and 6 from J; bases not matched to a gene: 9. The chain's CDR3 is CASKVLAGVPDTQYF. Written as DNA, the CDR3 is TGTGCCAGCAAGGTACTAGCGGGGGTCCCGGATACGCAGTATTTT.

The chain combines TRBV20-1 with TRBJ2-1; a possible D gene is TRBD1 (6 bases). V was pared by 6 bases and J by 8 bases, with 20 bases between. CDR3 length: 14 amino acids. Germline V gives CDR1 DFQATT, CDR2 SNEGSKA (reference sequence). In DNA, the CDR3 is TGCAGTGCACCGGAGGACAGCCCTGAGGATGAGCAGTTCTTC. Translating it yields CSAPEDSPEDEQFF.

This clonotype has ten or more counts. This chain joins TRBV5-1 and TRBJ2-3, with 8 positions matching TRBD1. Germline lookup yields CDR1 SGHRS and CDR2 YFSETQ. This CDR3 is 16 amino acids long. Trimming cost V 0 bases and J 6 bases; bases outside gene matches: 9. The CDR3 sequence: CASSLDRQGAIDTQYF. The DNA for the CDR3 is TGCGCCAGCAGCTTGGATCGGCAGGGGGCGATTGATACGCAGTATTTT.

The chain uses TRBV12-3 or TRBV12-4 and TRBJ2-5, with D possibly matching TRBD1 (5 bases). V gave up 5 bases and J gave up 2 bases, with 15 bases separating them. This CDR3 contains 15 residues. CDR3 loop: CASSPGHNLQETQYF. The CDR3 DNA follows: TGTGCCAGCAGTCCAGGACACAACCTACAAGAGACCCAGTACTTC.

This clonotype was seen repeatedly, ten times or more. This rearrangement joins TRBV7-2 to TRBJ1-1; 9 bases are shared with TRBD1. Trimming cost V 5 bases and J 6 bases; bases outside gene matches: 4. The CDR3 sequence is 13 residues long. Germline lookup yields CDR1 SGHTA and CDR2 FQGNSA. This CDR3 is CASSMDRGAEAFF. The DNA of the CDR3 is TGTGCCAGCAGCATGGACAGGGGCGCTGAAGCTTTCTTT.

The rearrangement joins TRBV29-1 to TRBJ1-1, with D possibly matching TRBD1 (5 bases). Germline V CDR1 and CDR2: SQVTM, ANQGSEA. V dropped 1 base and J dropped 5 bases, with 14 bases sitting between them. This CDR3 is built from 14 residues. The DNA of the CDR3 is TGCAGCGTTGAAGGAGTAAGGGGAAGAACTGAAGCTTTCTTT. Its protein product is CSVEGVRGRTEAFF.

This clonotype was seen many times. The chain has TRBV6-5 and TRBJ2-5; no clear D gene. CDR1 is MNHEY, CDR2 SVGAGI, per germline. This CDR3 has 12 residues. With 5 bases removed from V and 0 bases from J, the gap between germline ends came to 4 bases. Here the CDR3 DNA reads TGTGCCAGCAGTCGATACCAAGAGACCCAGTACTTC. Protein: CASSRYQETQYF.

The chain has TRBV7-6 and TRBJ2-4, with D hard to call. CDR3 length: 14 amino acids. The V and J ends lost 4 bases and 11 bases respectively, with 18 bases between them. Germline V gives CDR1 SGHVS, CDR2 FNYEAQ. This CDR3 is CASSSSSLDTFQYF. The CDR3 coding sequence is TGTGCCAGCAGCTCCTCGTCCCTCGACACCTTTCAGTACTTC.

This clonotype has just a few counts. The chain is built from TRBV7-2 and TRBJ1-2, with D maybe TRBD1 (5 bases). V gave up 5 bases and J gave up 1 base, with 11 bases separating them. CDR3 length: 14 amino acids. The germline V gene has CDR1 SGHTA and CDR2 FQGNSA. The DNA for the CDR3 is TGTGCCAGCAGCCTCTGGGACGGTAACTATGGCTACACCTTC. Its translation: CASSLWDGNYGYTF.

CDR3 sequence reads: CASSSGQYEQYV. CDR3 DNA sequence: TGTGCCAGCAGCTCGGGACAGTACGAGCAGTACGTC. V is TRBV5-6 and J is TRBJ2-7, with 7 bases identical to TRBD1. CDR3 length: 12 amino acids. Unmatched junction bases numbered 1, after V lost 3 bases and J lost 4 bases. Germline V gives CDR1 SGHDT, CDR2 YYEEEE.

The V call is TRBV20-1, the J call TRBJ2-5; possibly TRBD1 or TRBD2 for D (6 bases each). The CDR3 loop spans 14 amino acids. Germline CDR1 reads DFQATT; CDR2 reads SNEGSKA (reference sequence). The ends were cut back, 3 bases at V and 5 bases at J, with 16 bases in the middle. CDR3 sequence: CSASGRGAAETQYF. Here the CDR3 DNA reads TGCAGTGCTAGTGGAAGGGGGGCCGCGGAGACCCAGTACTTC.

Only a few counts were recorded for this clonotype. The rearrangement joins TRBV20-1 to TRBJ1-3, with a weak D call TRBD1 (6 bases). Trimming shortened V by 2 bases and J by 8 bases, and 16 bases separated the two germline ends. Germline CDR1 and CDR2: DFQATT and SNEGSKA (reference sequence). This CDR3 is built from 14 residues. Here the CDR3 reads CSARSPGGADTIYF. The DNA for the CDR3 is TGCAGTGCTAGATCTCCGGGGGGCGCGGACACCATATATTTT.

The chain is built from TRBV15 and TRBJ2-7; D is possibly TRBD2 (6 bases). The CDR3 is 14 amino acids. Trimming shortened V by 0 bases and J by 6 bases, and 12 bases separated the two germline ends. The germline V gene has CDR1 LNHNV and CDR2 YYDKDF (reference sequence). CDR3 sequence reads: CATSRDRGASEQYF. CDR3 DNA sequence: TGTGCCACCAGCAGAGATCGCGGGGCATCCGAGCAGTACTTC.

The table lists this clonotype with a few counts. The chain uses TRBV20-1 and TRBJ1-4; D perhaps matches TRBD1 (6 bases). The CDR3 has 12 amino acids. Germline-derived CDR1 and CDR2 are DFQATT and SNEGSKA (reference sequence). Trimming cost V 3 bases and J 8 bases, with 10 bases left between them. As DNA, the CDR3 is TGCAGTGCTAGCAGGGGTGAAGAAAAACTGTTTTTT. It encodes CSASRGEEKLFF.

The chain recombines TRBV5-1 with TRBJ2-1, with D maybe TRBD2 (7 bases). The V gene's germline CDR1 is SGHRS and CDR2 YFSETQ. CDR3 size: 15 residues. V was trimmed by 4 bases and J by 5 bases, leaving 16 bases between them. The CDR3 nucleotides are TGCGCCAGCAGCCCTCGGGCGGGGGCCAACAATGAGCAGTTCTTC. The encoded protein is CASSPRAGANNEQFF.

This chain links TRBV7-6 with TRBJ1-2; maybe TRBD1 (6 bases). V was trimmed by 4 bases and J by 8 bases, leaving 14 bases between them. Germline-derived CDR1 and CDR2 are SGHVS and FNYEAQ. The CDR3 covers 13 residues. The DNA of the CDR3 is TGTGCCAGCAGCTCCCGAAGAGGACAGGGCTACACCTTC. It specifies CASSSRRGQGYTF.

This clonotype has more than one count but fewer than ten. This chain uses TRBV20-1 with TRBJ1-2, with D unresolved. Germline lookup yields CDR1 DFQATT and CDR2 SNEGSKA (reference sequence). The CDR3 covers 12 residues. V was clipped by 8 bases and J by 4 bases, with 14 bases between them. In DNA, the CDR3 is TGCAGTCCCGCCCCGGAGGGCTATGGCTACACCTTC. It encodes CSPAPEGYGYTF.

This clonotype was counted a few times. V and J are TRBV20-1 and TRBJ1-1; D unclear. Looked up from germline, CDR1 is DFQATT and CDR2 is SNEGSKA (reference sequence). The CDR3 runs to 11 residues. The CDR3 DNA reads TGCAGCGCGACCTTTAATGCTGAAGCTTTCTTT. Residues: CSATFNAEAFF.

This clonotype appeared a few times. The chain links TRBV20-1 to TRBJ1-3; possible D gene TRBD1, 5 bases. CDR1 and CDR2 (germline): DFQATT, SNEGSKA (reference sequence). The CDR3 covers 14 residues. The V gene lost 3 bases and the J gene lost 2 bases, with 11 bases spanning the gap. CDR3 protein: CSASGGGTGNTIYF. The CDR3 bases are TGCAGTGCTAGTGGTGGGGGTACTGGAAACACCATATATTTT.

The chain couples TRBV12-3 or TRBV12-4 to TRBJ2-1; 7 bases line up with TRBD2. The CDR3 is made up of 17 amino acids. V shed 3 bases and J 0 bases; nucleotides not matched to a gene: 8. The CDR3 protein is CASSFQGGVSSYNEQFF. The CDR3 bases are TGTGCCAGCAGTTTTCAGGGAGGGGTGAGCTCCTACAATGAGCAGTTCTTC.

The rearrangement joins TRBV3-2 to TRBJ2-7; the D call of TRBD1 is as the table states it, not checked on the DNA. TRBV3-2 is a known pseudogene. This CDR3 spans 13 amino acids. The CDR3: CASSTRQGHEQYF. For the CDR3, the DNA is TGTGCCAGCAGCACTCGACAGGGCCACGAGCAGTACTTC.

This clonotype was observed a handful of times. The chain couples TRBV7-8 to TRBJ2-5; D is uncertain. Germline V gene lookup returns CDR1 SGHVS and CDR2 FQNEAQ. This CDR3 contains 15 residues. V lost 1 base and J 5 bases, leaving 14 bases between the germline ends. CDR3 DNA sequence: TGTGCCAGCAGCTTAGAATGGGCTGGTCGGGAGACCCAGTACTTC. It codes for CASSLEWAGRETQYF.

The gene calls are TRBV5-5 and TRBJ1-3; a weak D match, TRBD1 (5 bases). V lost 1 base and J lost 0, with 11 bases in between. Germline CDR1 SGHKS, CDR2 YYEKEE (reference sequence). This CDR3 is built from 16 residues. The CDR3 loop reads CASSLRQGRSGNTIYF. CDR3 in DNA: TGTGCCAGCAGCTTGCGGCAGGGACGCTCTGGAAACACCATATATTTT.

The chain links TRBV11-2 to TRBJ1-4, with no clear D. Germline assignment: CDR1 SGHAT and CDR2 FQNNGV. The CDR3 runs to 16 residues. V was pared by 5 bases and J by 4 bases, with 17 bases between. In nucleotides, the CDR3 is TGTGCCAGCAGCGGAAGAGGGAGTCGTGGTAATGAAAAACTGTTTTTT. It is translated as CASSGRGSRGNEKLFF.

The table lists this clonotype with a few counts. The chain recombines TRBV6-2 or TRBV6-3 with TRBJ1-5; 8 bases agree with TRBD1. V gave up 4 bases and J gave up 4 bases; unmatched junction bases: 9. The CDR3 length is 16 residues. The germline gives CDR1 MNHEY, CDR2 SVGEGT. The CDR3 sequence: CASSWDRTLPNQPQHF. Written as DNA, the CDR3 is TGTGCCAGCAGTTGGGACAGGACCCTACCGAATCAGCCCCAGCATTTT.

This clonotype was seen at least ten times. V and J are TRBV5-1 and TRBJ2-1, with D hard to call. The CDR3 runs 12 residues. V lost 3 bases and J lost 6, with 7 bases in between. Germline V CDR1 and CDR2: SGHRS, YFSETQ. The CDR3: CASSSDRNEQFF. CDR3 nucleotides: TGCGCCAGCAGCTCGGACCGCAATGAGCAGTTCTTC.

The chain is built from TRBV9 and TRBJ2-4; maybe TRBD2 (5 bases). Deletions cut 0 bases from V and 9 bases from J, with 13 bases between. Germline V CDR1 and CDR2: SGDLS, YYNGEE. This CDR3 comprises 14 residues. CDR3 loop: CASSVELGSGIQYF. As DNA, the CDR3 is TGTGCCAGCAGCGTAGAACTAGGCTCCGGCATTCAGTACTTC.

V and J are TRBV7-2 and TRBJ1-1, with D possibly TRBD1 on 6 matching bases. From germline, CDR1 is SGHTA and CDR2 FQGNSA. The CDR3 is 14 residues long. V was cut by 1 base and J by 6 bases, with 12 bases left in between. The CDR3 region is CASSLGRGRAEAFF. The CDR3 DNA reads as TGTGCCAGCAGCTTAGGCAGGGGAAGAGCTGAAGCTTTCTTT.

The chain employs TRBV6-2 or TRBV6-3 and TRBJ2-1; 12 bases are shared with TRBD2. The ends lost 0 bases at V and 7 bases at J; junction bases unmatched: 4. CDR3 size: 16 residues. The germline V gene encodes CDR1 MNHEY and CDR2 SVGEGT. The CDR3 nucleotides read TGTGCCAGCAGTTACTCGATACTAGCGGGAGGTAATGAGCAGTTCTTC. This gives the protein CASSYSILAGGNEQFF.

The V call is TRBV7-2, the J call TRBJ1-5, with no clear D. Per germline, CDR1 SGHTA and CDR2 FQGNSA. The ends were cut back, 5 bases at V and 1 base at J, with 12 bases in the middle. The length of the CDR3 is 15 residues. CDR3 region: CASSPVWQSNQPQHF. The CDR3 DNA sequence: TGTGCCAGCAGCCCAGTTTGGCAGAGCAATCAGCCCCAGCATTTT. The full variable domain, with the rest looked up from reference TRBV7-2 and TRBJ1-5, is GAGVSQSPSNKVTEKGKDVELRCDPISGHTALYWYRQSLGQGLEFLIYFQGNSAPDKSGLPSDRFSAERTGGSVSTLTIQRTQQEDSAVYLCASSPVWQSNQPQHFGDGTRLSIL.